Listed here are 23 T cell receptor beta chains from one sample, sequenced in a study of radiotherapy plus CTLA-4 blockade in lung cancer. Here immunoSEQ multiplex PCR was the method, and the copy in TCRdb shows in-frame clones only, minus some. The data hold about 120,000 clones, with approximately 90% observed a single time. The source was peripheral blood, collected from a patient treated with radiotherapy plus ipilimumab. These receptor sequences come from a human donor with non-small cell lung cancer that progressed on radiotherapy plus ipilimumab.

V and J are TRBV5-1 and TRBJ2-7, with 7 bases that match TRBD1. CDR3 length: 13 residues. The germline V gene has CDR1 SGHRS and CDR2 YFSETQ. Losses at the gene ends were 4 bases for V and 5 bases for J; bases not matched to a gene: 6. DNA of the CDR3: TGCGCCAGCAGCATGGGACAGCTAAACGAGCAGTACTTC. Its protein product is CASSMGQLNEQYF.

The sample holds one count of this clone. CDR3 sequence reads: CASSYSGTTQETQYF. CDR3 coding DNA: TGTGCCAGCAGTTACTCCGGGACCACGCAAGAGACCCAGTACTTC. V and J are TRBV6-6 and TRBJ2-5, with D perhaps being TRBD1 or TRBD2 (5 bases each). CDR1 is MNHNY and CDR2 is SVGAGI in the germline V gene (reference sequence). V gave up 0 bases and J gave up 2 bases, with 10 bases separating them. This CDR3 is built from 15 residues.

The chain is built from TRBV7-8 and TRBJ2-1, with 10 nucleotides matching TRBD2. The CDR3 contains 15 residues. After removal of 2 bases from V and 15 bases from J, the junction contained 13 bases not matched to a gene. In germline, CDR1 is SGHVS, CDR2 FQNEAQ. DNA for the CDR3: TGTGCCAGCAGCTTAACCGGGACTAGCGTCTCCCCGGGGTTCTTC. This gives the protein CASSLTGTSVSPGFF.

This clone was seen a single time. V and J are TRBV13 and TRBJ1-2; D is possibly TRBD1 (6 bases). V lost 3 bases and J 0 bases, leaving 14 bases between the germline ends. CDR3 length: 16 residues. Germline V lookup: CDR1 PRHDT, CDR2 FYEKMQ (reference sequence). CDR3 nucleotides: TGTGCCAGCAGCTTCAGACAGGCAAACTCTAACTATGGCTACACCTTC. As protein: CASSFRQANSNYGYTF.

The chain joins TRBV6-6 to TRBJ2-7; D gene unclear. Germline CDR1 reads MNHNY; CDR2 reads SVGAGI (reference sequence). V was pared by 6 bases and J by 0 bases, with 18 bases between. The CDR3 consists of 16 residues. Written as DNA, the CDR3 is TGTGCCAGCAGACCCAACCTCCGTTTGAGCTCCTACGAGCAGTACTTC. Amino acid sequence: CASRPNLRLSSYEQYF.

This clone was seen a handful of times. The sample has other DNA sequences that encode this CDR3 too. The chain combines TRBV2 with TRBJ2-7; unclear D gene. Between the trimmed V and J ends, which lost 8 bases and 3 bases, there was a span of 5 bases. Germline V CDR1 and CDR2: SNHLY, FYNNEI. The CDR3 consists of 10 residues. CDR3 residues: CASRGYEQYF. CDR3 DNA: TGTGCCAGCCGAGGCTACGAGCAGTACTTC.

This clone was seen just once. This sequence joins TRBV25-1 and TRBJ2-2; D ambiguous. Germline loops: CDR1 MGHDK, CDR2 SYGVNS. This CDR3 contains 16 residues. V shed 5 bases and J shed 4 bases, with 17 bases lying between them. CDR3 in DNA: TGTGCCAGCAGTCCGGATTCGGCAGTGGGCACCGGGGAGCTGTTTTTT. Amino acid sequence: CASSPDSAVGTGELFF.

On this clone itself: In the same sample, other DNA sequences code for this CDR3. This chain links TRBV7-9 with TRBJ2-1; D unresolved. The CDR3 has 12 residues. V lost 1 base, J lost 4 bases, and 2 bases lay in between. In germline, CDR1 is SEHNR, CDR2 FQNEAQ (reference sequence). The CDR3 sequence: CASSLGYNEQFF. For the CDR3, the DNA is TGTGCCAGCAGCTTAGGTTACAATGAGCAGTTCTTC.

The V gene is TRBV2, the J gene TRBJ1-2, with 10 positions matching TRBD1. This CDR3 spans 15 amino acids. Germline V lookup: CDR1 SNHLY, CDR2 FYNNEI. Trimming at V came to 8 bases and at J to 5 bases, leaving 11 bases not matched to a gene. The CDR3 region is CASLEGQGPNYGYTF. The CDR3 DNA sequence: TGTGCCAGCCTGGAGGGACAGGGGCCGAATTATGGCTACACCTTC.

The chain uses TRBV7-9 and TRBJ2-2; D may be TRBD2 (6 bases). V gave up 1 base and J gave up 6 bases, with 15 bases separating them. The CDR3 consists of 16 residues. Germline-derived CDR1 and CDR2 are SEHNR and FQNEAQ (reference sequence). As DNA, the CDR3 is TGTGCCAGCAGCTTAGACTTCGGGACTCTCGCCGGGGAGCTGTTTTTT. It is translated as CASSLDFGTLAGELFF.

V gene TRBV4-1 combines with J gene TRBJ2-3, with D unresolved. The germline V gene encodes CDR1 MGHRA and CDR2 YSYEKL. This CDR3 has 13 residues. The V end was cut by 4 bases, the J end by 3 bases, with 8 bases between. The chain's CDR3 is CASSLRETDTQYF. The CDR3 DNA is TGCGCCAGCAGCCTTAGGGAAACAGATACGCAGTATTTT.

The chain couples TRBV29-1 to TRBJ2-3; 7 bases match TRBD1. J lost 0 bases, V lost 8 bases, and 5 bases had no gene match. The germline V gene has CDR1 SQVTM and CDR2 ANQGSEA. The CDR3 consists of 13 residues. As DNA, the CDR3 is TGCAGCCACCGACAGGGAAGCACAGATACGCAGTATTTT. This translates into CSHRQGSTDTQYF.

The chain combines TRBV19 with TRBJ1-3, with 7 nucleotides matching TRBD1. The CDR3 extends over 15 amino acids. CDR1 LNHDA and CDR2 SQIVND come from the germline V gene (reference sequence). The V gene end was trimmed by 4 bases and the J gene end by 2 bases; junction bases not matched to a gene: 5. The CDR3 spells CASSNDREPGNTIYF. Here the CDR3 DNA reads TGTGCCAGTAGTAACGACAGGGAACCTGGAAACACCATATATTTT.

The V gene is TRBV6-6, the J gene TRBJ2-7; D perhaps matches TRBD1 (6 bases). Germline values: CDR1 MNHNY, CDR2 SVGAGI (reference sequence). CDR3 length equals 12 residues. V lost 7 bases and J lost 5, with 12 bases in between. The CDR3 nucleotides are TGTGCCAGCACCGAAGGGGGTAACGAGCAGTACTTC. This codes for CASTEGGNEQYF.

CDR3 residues: CASRTSLPDVTQYF. CDR3 coding DNA: TGTGCCAGCAGAACTAGTTTACCTGATGTTACGCAGTATTTT. This chain connects TRBV2 to TRBJ2-3, with D tentatively TRBD2 (5 bases). CDR1 SNHLY and CDR2 FYNNEI come from the germline V gene. Trimming took 6 bases from V and 8 from J, leaving 18 bases between them. This CDR3 comprises 14 residues.

This rearrangement joins TRBV11-1 to TRBJ2-7, with 8 bases that match TRBD1. V lost 6 bases and J lost 2; bases outside the gene matches: 9. The CDR3 consists of 15 residues. Germline CDR1 and CDR2: SGHAT and FQDESV (reference sequence). In DNA form, the CDR3 reads TGTGCCAGCAGATTCCAGGGGGCGTCCACCTACGAGCAGTACTTC. It codes for CASRFQGASTYEQYF.

The rearrangement joins TRBV7-9 to TRBJ2-5; no firm D call. CDR1 and CDR2 (germline): SEHNR, FQNEAQ (reference sequence). This CDR3 is built from 14 residues. V was shortened by 5 bases and J by 1 base, with 11 bases between the two germline ends. CDR3 nucleotide sequence: TGTGCCAGCAGCCCCACGGCACCCCAAGAGACCCAGTACTTC. The encoded protein is CASSPTAPQETQYF.

In DNA form, the CDR3 reads TGTGCCAGCAGCTTAGATTATGGCAATCAGCCCCAGCATTTT. As protein: CASSLDYGNQPQHF. The rearrangement joins TRBV7-9 to TRBJ1-5, with D hard to call. CDR3 size: 14 residues. Trimming stripped 1 base from V and 2 bases from J, with 6 bases between. CDR1 SEHNR and CDR2 FQNEAQ come from the germline V gene (reference sequence).

CDR3 protein: CASSSPGGEQYF. In DNA form, the CDR3 reads TGTGCCAGTAGTTCCCCGGGAGGGGAGCAGTACTTC. The chain recombines TRBV19 with TRBJ2-7, with TRBD2 matching over 8 bases. The germline V gene has CDR1 LNHDA and CDR2 SQIVND (reference sequence). Trimming took 5 bases from V and 7 from J; bases not matched to a gene: 4. The CDR3 loop spans 12 amino acids.

This clone was detected once. The V and J genes are TRBV7-6 and TRBJ2-1, with no clear D. The CDR3 runs to 13 residues. Germline values: CDR1 SGHVS, CDR2 FNYEAQ. V lost 0 bases, J lost 5 bases, and 5 bases lay in between. The CDR3 sequence: CASSLAPDNEQFF. CDR3 bases: TGTGCCAGCAGCTTAGCCCCGGACAATGAGCAGTTCTTC.

The chain uses TRBV5-1 and TRBJ2-5; the D gene is possibly TRBD2 (6 bases). CDR1 and CDR2 from the germline V gene are SGHRS and YFSETQ. V was shortened by 4 bases and J by 5 bases, with 21 bases between the two germline ends. This CDR3 has 16 residues. CDR3 nucleotide sequence: TGCGCCAGCAGCGCCCTATTGGCGGGACGGGCGGAGACCCAGTACTTC. Its translation is CASSALLAGRAETQYF. The full variable domain, with the rest looked up from reference TRBV5-1 and TRBJ2-5, is KAGVTQTPRYLIKTRGQQVTLSCSPISGHRSVSWYQQTPGQGLQFLFEYFSETQRNKGNFPGRFSGRQFSNSRSEMNVSTLELGDSALYLCASSALLAGRAETQYFGPGTRLLVL.

The genes are TRBV5-6 and TRBJ2-5; 12 nucleotides line up with TRBD2. Germline loops: CDR1 SGHDT, CDR2 YYEEEE. The CDR3 runs to 15 residues. With V trimmed by 4 bases and J by 3 bases, 4 bases remained unmatched. The CDR3: CASSPRTSGKETQYF. The CDR3 DNA reads as TGTGCCAGCAGCCCCCGGACTAGCGGGAAAGAGACCCAGTACTTC.

The chain combines TRBV18 with TRBJ1-1; perhaps TRBD1 as D (5 bases). CDR1 and CDR2 from the germline V gene are KGHSH and LQKENI. V shed 3 bases and J shed 4 bases, with 15 bases lying between them. This CDR3 is 15 amino acids long. The DNA for the CDR3 is TGTGCCAGCTCACCTACGGGAGGGGCAGGCACTGAAGCTTTCTTT. It codes for CASSPTGGAGTEAFF.